This paragraph covers one T cell receptor beta chain sequence. The germline CDR1 and CDR2 sequences are SEHNR and FQNEAQ (reference sequence). The CDR3 is 15 amino acids. Deletions cut 1 base from V and 0 bases from J, with 9 bases between. Every TCR cDNA molecule carried a tag that served as a unique molecular identifier. Via MiXCR, TCRdb re-called the 5' RACE reads, giving one row per CDR3 protein. Of more than 95,000 distinct CDR3 sequences listed, more than 10% are singletons. These data belong to a study of spatial heterogeneity in lung cancer. Study-level information: Samples came from some 71 TRACERx patients with untreated early-stage lung cancer. Detection of beta-chain sequences consistently exceeded that of alpha-chain sequences.

The time point is: blood at routine non-recurrence follow-up after resection. From tumor, nontumor lung or frozen PBMC, whole RNA was taken unsorted for sequencing. This specimen was PBMCs, taken at follow-up. This sequence joins TRBV7-9 and TRBJ1-1; the D is unclear. This TCR came from a male donor with early-stage non-small cell lung cancer. CDR3 bases: TGTGCCAGCAGCTTAGACCTGCAGATGAACACTGAAGCTTTCTTT. Residues: CASSLDLQMNTEAFF.